A single sample gave rise to the 32 T cell receptor beta chains below, sequenced in a study of blood T cells in healthy people across ages (dated by TCRdb to about 2015). The method behind the library was 5' RACE. The sequencer was an Illumina HiSeq 2500. The second PCR ran for about 7 to 11 cycles and used a J-beta primer mix along with a sample-barcoded 5' primer. The raw public data were reprocessed by TCRdb itself: fastp quality trimming at Q25, MiXCR clonotype calling, in-frame beta chains only. Identical CDR3 protein sequences are pooled into one entry, listed with their most common genes and DNA. For this sample the table gives about 1.4 million distinct CDR3 sequences, of which approximately 63% were detected only once. In total, the top ten clones hold under 8.5% of the sample. The sample consisted of blood. These receptors were taken from a man between 18 and 29 years old in good health.

This sequence joins TRBV25-1 and TRBJ2-2; 10 bases fit TRBD1. After removal of 5 bases from V and 4 bases from J, the junction contained 4 bases not matched to a gene. CDR1 and CDR2 from the germline V gene are MGHDK and SYGVNS. CDR3 length equals 15 residues. The CDR3 loop is CASSPGQGITGELFF. The CDR3 nucleotides read TGTGCCAGCAGTCCGGGACAGGGGATCACCGGGGAGCTGTTTTTT.

This clonotype was observed a single time. The V call is TRBV9, the J call TRBJ2-1, with 13 bases matching TRBD2. Germline CDR1 reads SGDLS; CDR2 reads YYNGEE. V dropped 4 bases and J dropped 10; count of bases not matched to a gene: 8. The CDR3 runs to 15 residues. The CDR3 DNA reads as TGTGCCAGCAGCCCACGACTAGCGGGAGGAGGGGAGCAGTTCTTC. Protein: CASSPRLAGGGEQFF.

The CDR3 here is CSARDVYEQFF. Written as DNA, the CDR3 is TGCAGTGCTAGAGATGTCTATGAGCAGTTCTTC. The chain is built from TRBV20-1 and TRBJ2-1; D ambiguous. Germline CDR1 is DFQATT and CDR2 is SNEGSKA (reference sequence). Trimming left V 0 bases short and J 8 bases short, with 5 bases between. This CDR3 is 11 amino acids long.

The V call is TRBV6-1, the J call TRBJ2-4; 9 nucleotides agree with TRBD1. The DNA end is a closer match to TRBJ2-5, so the J assignment may be wrong. Germline V gene data show CDR1 as MNHNS and CDR2 as SASEGT. The length of the CDR3 is 19 residues. The CDR3 DNA is TGTGCCAGCAGTGTCGAAAAGGGGGGACAGGGATGGAGGAGAGAGACCCAGTACTTC. Amino acid sequence: CASSVEKGGQGWRRETQYF.

This rearrangement joins TRBV15 to TRBJ2-1, with 7 nucleotides matching TRBD2. V shed 0 bases, J shed 3 bases, and the junction held 2 bases outside the gene matches. The length of the CDR3 is 15 residues. CDR1 is LNHNV, CDR2 YYDKDF, per germline (reference sequence). CDR3 in amino acids: CATSREGGLYNEQFF. The CDR3 DNA reads as TGTGCCACCAGCAGAGAGGGAGGGCTCTACAATGAGCAGTTCTTC. Together with reference TRBV15 and TRBJ2-1, the CDR3 gives the full variable domain: DAMVIQNPRYQVTQFGKPVTLSCSQTLNHNVMYWYQQKSSQAPKLLFHYYDKDFNNEADTPDNFQSRRPNTSFCFLDIRSPGLGDTAMYLCATSREGGLYNEQFFGPGTRLTVL.

The chain carries TRBV6-1 and TRBJ1-1; D unresolved. The germline gives CDR1 MNHNS, CDR2 SASEGT. V was clipped by 8 bases and J by 3 bases, with 10 bases between them. The CDR3 has 12 amino acids. The CDR3 coding sequence is TGTGCCAGCCTGGTGAGGGACACTGAAGCTTTCTTT. It is translated as CASLVRDTEAFF.

V usage is TRBV7-9 and J usage is TRBJ1-1; a possible D gene is TRBD1 (6 bases). The CDR3 sequence is 15 residues long. From germline, CDR1 is SEHNR and CDR2 FQNEAQ (reference sequence). Trimming removed 2 bases at V and 0 bases at J, with 10 bases between. CDR3 sequence: CASSLQGTVNTEAFF. The DNA of the CDR3 is TGTGCCAGCAGCTTACAGGGGACGGTGAACACTGAAGCTTTCTTT.

The J gene is TRBJ2-6, the V gene TRBV10-3; D is uncertain. The CDR3 contains 15 residues. Trimming removed 4 bases from V and 0 bases from J, with 7 bases in between. The germline gives CDR1 ENHRY, CDR2 SYGVKD. The CDR3 region has the DNA TGTGCCATCAGTGGACGAGGCTCTGGGGCCAACGTCCTGACTTTC. Its translation is CAISGRGSGANVLTF.

V and J are TRBV25-1 and TRBJ1-5; no clear D. In germline, CDR1 is MGHDK, CDR2 SYGVNS. The CDR3 extends over 14 amino acids. The ends were cut back, 5 bases at V and 3 bases at J, with 11 bases in the middle. Here the CDR3 reads CASSTPGSNQPQHF. The CDR3 DNA is TGTGCCAGCAGTACTCCGGGATCCAATCAGCCCCAGCATTTT.

There are a few counts of this clonotype. The rearrangement joins TRBV4-2 to TRBJ1-2; 8 positions match TRBD1. There are 16 residues in the CDR3. V shed 1 base and J 6 bases; nucleotides not matched to a gene: 10. Germline CDR1 is LGHNA and CDR2 is YNFKEQ. CDR3 region: CASSQVADRVIDGYTF. The CDR3 DNA is TGTGCCAGCAGCCAAGTCGCGGACAGGGTGATAGATGGCTACACCTTC.

This chain uses TRBV2 with TRBJ1-4, with a tentative D call TRBD1 (5 bases). There are 15 residues in the CDR3. The ends were cut back, 8 bases at V and 0 bases at J, with 13 bases in the middle. CDR1 is SNHLY, CDR2 FYNNEI, per germline. In nucleotides, the CDR3 is TGTGCCAGCCGTCAGGGAGGTACAACTAATGAAAAACTGTTTTTT. Its protein is CASRQGGTTNEKLFF.

This clonotype was detected once. The V and J genes are TRBV12-3 or TRBV12-4 and TRBJ2-1; D may be TRBD2 (6 bases). The CDR3 extends over 11 amino acids. The V end lost 6 bases, the J end lost 12 bases, and 12 bases lay between the germline ends. The CDR3: CASSPAGWQFF. CDR3 coding DNA: TGTGCCAGCAGCCCCGCGGGATGGCAGTTCTTC.

This clonotype appeared a few times. The rearrangement links TRBV4-2 to TRBJ1-5; D gene unclear. The CDR3 is 13 residues long. Trimming took off 2 bases at V and 5 bases at J, with 7 bases between the two ends. Per germline, CDR1 LGHNA and CDR2 YNFKEQ. Written as DNA, the CDR3 is TGTGCCAGCAGCCAACACACCGATCAGCCCCAGCATTTT. This translates into CASSQHTDQPQHF.

This clonotype was recorded a few times. The rearrangement joins TRBV2 to TRBJ1-2; 7 bases align to TRBD1. Germline V lookup: CDR1 SNHLY, CDR2 FYNNEI. CDR3 length equals 12 residues. V dropped 8 bases and J dropped 4; count of bases not matched to a gene: 4. CDR3 amino acids: CASVTGVYGYTF. CDR3 nucleotides: TGTGCCAGCGTCACAGGGGTCTATGGCTACACCTTC. Together with reference TRBV2 and TRBJ1-2, the CDR3 gives the full variable domain: EPEVTQTPSHQVTQMGQEVILRCVPISNHLYFYWYRQILGQKVEFLVSFYNNEISEKSEIFDDQFSVERPDGSNFTLKIRSTKLEDSAMYFCASVTGVYGYTFGSGTRLTVV.

This sequence joins TRBV6-1 and TRBJ2-3; D uncertain. The germline V and J ends were trimmed by 7 bases and 2 bases, with 13 bases remaining between them. From germline, CDR1 is MNHNS and CDR2 SASEGT. This CDR3 has 14 residues. Here the CDR3 DNA reads TGTGCCAGCATTGGCAGAATACTCACAGATACGCAGTATTTT. Its translation is CASIGRILTDTQYF.

V is TRBV5-1 and J is TRBJ2-5; D may be TRBD1 or TRBD2 (5 bases each). TRBJ2-7 matches the DNA end more closely, so the J call is doubtful. The length of the CDR3 is 16 residues. CDR1 and CDR2 from the germline V gene are SGHRS and YFSETQ. This CDR3 is CASSLARGKLTYEQYF. The DNA of the CDR3 is TGCGCCAGCAGCCTGGCCCGGGGCAAATTGACCTACGAGCAGTACTTC.

The V and J genes are TRBV14 and TRBJ2-3; D uncertain. Deletions cut 4 bases from V and 5 bases from J, with 13 bases between. The CDR3 has 14 amino acids. The V gene's germline CDR1 is SGHDN and CDR2 FVKESK. The chain's CDR3 is CASSPELSGDTQYF. CDR3 DNA: TGTGCCAGCAGCCCCGAACTGAGTGGAGATACGCAGTATTTT.

V and J are TRBV12-3 or TRBV12-4 and TRBJ2-1, with 8 nucleotides matching TRBD2. The V and J ends lost 2 bases and 4 bases, in that order; junction bases with no gene match: 7. The CDR3 is 16 amino acids. Here the CDR3 reads CASSLWASGLYNEQFF. CDR3 DNA: TGTGCCAGCAGTTTATGGGCTAGCGGGCTTTACAATGAGCAGTTCTTC.

This clonotype appeared a few times. The CDR3 loop is CASSDPRTPYEQYF. CDR3 nucleotides: TGTGCCAGCAGTGATCCCCGCACTCCTTACGAGCAGTACTTC. The chain is built from TRBV6-1 and TRBJ2-7; no firm D call. The germline V and J ends were trimmed by 3 bases and 4 bases, with 13 bases remaining between them. CDR1 and CDR2 from the germline V gene are MNHNS and SASEGT. The CDR3 spans 14 residues.

This clonotype was counted only a few times. The chain recombines TRBV29-1 with TRBJ2-7, with a possible D match to TRBD1 (5 bases). The CDR3 totals 12 residues. The germline V and J ends were trimmed by 7 bases and 2 bases, with 12 bases remaining between them. Germline V gene sequence: CDR1 SQVTM, CDR2 ANQGSEA. CDR3 DNA sequence: TGCAGCGCAGGGTCGGCCCCCTACGAGCAGTACTTC. Amino acid sequence: CSAGSAPYEQYF.

This CDR3 reads CSAFPGTRYEQYF. DNA for the CDR3: TGCAGTGCCTTCCCGGGTACAAGGTACGAGCAGTACTTC. V usage is TRBV20-1 and J usage is TRBJ2-7, with D uncertain. Trimming removed 6 bases from V and 4 bases from J, with 16 bases in between. Germline CDR1 and CDR2: DFQATT and SNEGSKA (reference sequence). The CDR3 extends over 13 amino acids.

This clonotype occurred once. This rearrangement joins TRBV7-2 to TRBJ2-5; TRBD2 aligns across 9 bases. The CDR3 runs to 15 residues. CDR1 and CDR2 from the germline V gene are SGHTA and FQGNSA. V was pared by 2 bases and J by 11 bases, with 12 bases of the junction left unmatched. The CDR3 coding sequence is TGTGCCAGCAGCTTAAGGTTAGCGGGAGTTGTTGAGCAGTACTTC. It yields the protein CASSLRLAGVVEQYF. The entire variable domain, with the rest obtained from reference TRBV7-2 and TRBJ2-5, is as follows: GAGVSQSPSNKVTEKGKDVELRCDPISGHTALYWYRQSLGQGLEFLIYFQGNSAPDKSGLPSDRFSAERTGGSVSTLTIQRTQQEDSAVYLCASSLRLAGVVEQYFGPGTRLLVL.

V is TRBV7-2 and J is TRBJ1-1, with TRBD1 matching 7 bases. Germline V lookup: CDR1 SGHTA, CDR2 FQGNSA. The length of the CDR3 is 12 residues. Trimming at V came to 6 bases and at J to 9 bases, leaving 7 bases not matched to a gene. The CDR3 loop reads CASSLRDRQAFF. DNA of the CDR3: TGTGCCAGCAGTCTCCGGGACAGACAAGCTTTCTTT.

J is TRBJ2-3 and V is TRBV12-3 or TRBV12-4; D possibly uses TRBD1 or TRBD2 (5 bases each). Trimming took off 6 bases at V and 7 bases at J, with 14 bases between the two ends. This CDR3 is built from 13 residues. DNA of the CDR3: TGTGCCAGCAGGACACCGAGGGGAAATACGCAGTATTTT. This translates into CASRTPRGNTQYF.

The rearrangement uses TRBV6-1 and TRBJ1-2; 7 bases map to TRBD1. In germline, CDR1 is MNHNS, CDR2 SASEGT. The CDR3 runs 11 residues. With V trimmed by 0 bases and J by 12 bases, 1 base remained unmatched. The chain's CDR3 is CASSEAGQDTF. DNA of the CDR3: TGTGCCAGCAGTGAAGCAGGACAGGACACCTTC.

This chain connects TRBV20-1 to TRBJ2-3; tentative D call: TRBD2 (7 bases). This CDR3 has 16 residues. Trimming took 1 base from V and 1 from J, leaving 15 bases between them. CDR1 and CDR2 (germline): DFQATT, SNEGSKA (reference sequence). The CDR3 is CSARGGGGGRTDTQYF. The CDR3 bases are TGCAGTGCTAGAGGCGGGGGCGGCGGCCGCACAGATACGCAGTATTTT.

This clonotype was detected a few times. The chain recombines TRBV4-1 with TRBJ2-5; D unresolved. There are 13 residues in the CDR3. The V gene's germline CDR1 is MGHRA and CDR2 YSYEKL. The V end lost 3 bases, the J end lost 4 bases, and 9 bases lay between the germline ends. The CDR3 loop is CASSHLDLETQYF. The CDR3 DNA is TGCGCCAGCAGCCACCTAGACTTAGAGACCCAGTACTTC.

The chain joins TRBV7-9 to TRBJ1-2; 7 nucleotides align to TRBD1. V was pared by 5 bases and J by 4 bases, with 4 bases of the junction left unmatched. CDR1 and CDR2 from the germline V gene are SEHNR and FQNEAQ (reference sequence). This CDR3 is 13 amino acids long. The CDR3 nucleotides are TGTGCCAGCAGCGCAGACAGGGCCTATGGCTACACCTTC. Its protein is CASSADRAYGYTF.

The chain uses TRBV10-3 and TRBJ2-5; 10 positions match TRBD2. The tail of the sequence fits TRBJ2-7 better, so the J call may be wrong. CDR1 is ENHRY and CDR2 is SYGVKD in the germline V gene. This CDR3 is built from 15 residues. In DNA, the CDR3 is TGTGCCATCAGTGGTAGCGGGAGGAGTCCCTACGAGCAGTACTTC. This codes for CAISGSGRSPYEQYF.

This CDR3 is CASSSVQGSEKLFF. DNA of the CDR3: TGTGCCAGCAGCTCCGTACAGGGGTCCGAAAAACTGTTTTTT. The chain employs TRBV11-2 and TRBJ1-4, with 7 positions matching TRBD1. Trimming at V came to 4 bases and at J to 8 bases, leaving 7 bases not matched to a gene. The CDR3 contains 14 residues. Germline CDR1 is SGHAT and CDR2 is FQNNGV.

The J gene is TRBJ1-1, the V gene TRBV4-3; no definite D call. V lost 4 bases and J 3 bases, leaving 15 bases between the germline ends. The CDR3 is 15 amino acids. Germline CDR1 reads LGHNA; CDR2 reads YSLEER. The CDR3 DNA reads TGCGCCAGCAGCCCGATGGACGGAGGGTACACTGAAGCTTTCTTT. Its protein is CASSPMDGGYTEAFF.

The chain is built from TRBV7-2 and TRBJ2-7; 7 bases are a match to TRBD1. Per germline, CDR1 SGHTA and CDR2 FQGNSA. V gave up 6 bases and J gave up 3 bases; unmatched junction bases: 11. The CDR3 loop spans 15 amino acids. The CDR3 is CASRQGQRDSYEQYF. The CDR3 DNA reads TGTGCCAGCAGACAAGGGCAAAGGGACAGCTACGAGCAGTACTTC. Variable domain in full (rest from reference TRBV7-2 and TRBJ2-7): GAGVSQSPSNKVTEKGKDVELRCDPISGHTALYWYRQSLGQGLEFLIYFQGNSAPDKSGLPSDRFSAERTGGSVSTLTIQRTQQEDSAVYLCASRQGQRDSYEQYFGPGTRLTVT.